Shown below are 9 T cell receptor beta chains from a single sample sequenced in a study of TET2 disruption in CD19-targeted CAR T cells. Regarding treatment: autologous CTL019 cells: CD19 CAR with 4-1BB and CD3 zeta domains. TCRdb's table, derived via immunoSEQ multiplex PCR, lists solely in-frame clones and lacks some. The sample has roughly 26,000 clones. The antigens these receptors bind are not known. The sequencing used CD8- CAR+ T cells sorted from cultured blood T cells, collected for CD19 CAR T cell therapy. Subset given: CD8-negative CAR-positive T cells from the infusion product. The source is a man between 65 and 80 years old with chronic lymphocytic leukemia.

As for this clone: The read gets to within 3 residues of the CDR3 end, and the germline J gene fills in the rest. The genes are TRBV5-1 and TRBJ1-1; D possibly corresponds to TRBD1 (6 bases). The CDR3 is 16 residues long. In germline, CDR1 is SGHRS, CDR2 YFSETQ. CDR3: CASTLAGGSPSSRAFF. The covered CDR3 bases are TGCGCCAGCACACTAGCGGGGGGCTCCCCCTCTAGTCGA.

With respect to this clone: The CDR3 is cut off 3 residues early in the read; its end comes from the germline J gene. This rearrangement joins TRBV4-1 to TRBJ2-7; 15 bases map to TRBD2. Germline-derived CDR1 and CDR2 are MGHRA and YSYEKL. V lost 4 bases, J lost 2 bases, and 9 bases stayed unmatched. The CDR3 consists of 18 residues. Partial CDR3 DNA: TGCGCCAGCAGCCTCGGACTAGCGGGGGGGCCTGTACCCTACGAG. It translates to CASSLGLAGGPVPYE. The CDR3 as a whole reads CASSLGLAGGPVPYEQYF.

Points on this clone: Its ends do not fully match the called genes, so a read error is possible. The read terminates 3 residues before the CDR3 end, so the remaining end is supplied by the germline J gene. This chain links TRBV4-2 with TRBJ2-1; 8 bases agree with TRBD1. CDR3 size: 18 residues. The germline CDR1 and CDR2 sequences are LGHNA and YNFKEQ. CDR3 region: CASSQAWGTGTGNNEQFF. Incomplete CDR3 DNA: TGCGCCAGCAGCCAAGCTTGGGGTACCGGGACAGGCAACAATGAG.

Notes on this clone: The read is 3 residues too short to cover the CDR3 end, so that end is filled in from the germline J gene. The chain employs TRBV20-1 and TRBJ2-7; 7 positions agree with TRBD2. V trimming: 6 bases; J trimming: 1 base; junction bases outside the gene matches: 18. The CDR3 loop spans 17 amino acids. The germline gives CDR1 DFQATT, CDR2 SNEGSKA (reference sequence). The CDR3 region is CSADGEGAGDKSYEQYF. The CDR3 bases that were read are TGCAGTGCGGACGGGGAGGGAGCGGGTGACAAATCCTACGAG.

Comment on this clone: The read terminates 3 residues before the CDR3 end, so the remaining end is supplied by the germline J gene. The chain combines TRBV7-2 with TRBJ2-5; 10 bases match TRBD1. Germline CDR1 is SGHTA and CDR2 is FQGNSA. With 6 bases clipped from V and 4 bases from J, the junction kept 8 bases outside the gene matches. The CDR3 totals 15 residues. The CDR3 bases that were read are TGTGCCAGCAGGGCCGGGACAGGGGTAAGAGAGACC. This translates into CASRAGTGVRET. In full, the CDR3 reads CASRAGTGVRETQYF. Using reference TRBV7-2 and TRBJ2-5 for the parts outside the CDR3, the full variable domain is GAGVSQSPSNKVTEKGKDVELRCDPISGHTALYWYRQSLGQGLEFLIYFQGNSAPDKSGLPSDRFSAERTGGSVSTLTIQRTQQEDSAVYLCASRAGTGVRETQYFGPGTRLLVL.

CDR3 DNA, as far as it was read: TGTGCCAGCAGCGAAAGTCCGACTGTAAATGAG. Protein sequence: CASSESPTVNE. In full, the CDR3 reads CASSESPTVNEQFF. The rearrangement uses TRBV9 and TRBJ2-1; D uncertain. The read comes to an end 3 residues before the CDR3 does, leaving the germline J gene to fill in the end. The V and J ends lost 3 bases and 7 bases respectively, with 14 bases between them. Germline V lookup: CDR1 SGDLS, CDR2 YYNGEE. The CDR3 consists of 14 residues.

Note on this clone: The read comes to an end 3 residues before the CDR3 does, leaving the germline J gene to fill in the end. The chain recombines TRBV30 with TRBJ2-4, with 12 positions matching TRBD2. CDR1 GTSNPN and CDR2 SVGIG come from the germline V gene (reference sequence). There are 13 residues in the CDR3. The CDR3 spells CAWGSTSGGPQYF. The covered CDR3 bases are TGTGCCTGGGGATCGACTAGCGGGGGACCT.

On this clone itself: The CDR3 end falls 3 residues outside the read, so it is completed with the germline J gene. The V and J genes are TRBV7-8 and TRBJ1-4; the D gene is possibly TRBD1 (5 bases). Trimming took off 5 bases at V and 4 bases at J, with 11 bases between the two ends. Germline V gives CDR1 SGHVS, CDR2 FQNEAQ. The CDR3 is made up of 14 amino acids. CDR3 DNA (partial): TGTGCCAGCAGCGCAGACAGCCGTAATGAAAAA. Residues: CASSADSRNEK. In full, the CDR3 reads CASSADSRNEKLFF.

Of note for this clone: The sequence runs out 3 residues before the end of the CDR3; the remainder is reconstructed from the germline J gene. V is TRBV2 and J is TRBJ1-1; 8 bases agree with TRBD1. The CDR3 runs to 15 residues. Looked up from germline, CDR1 is SNHLY and CDR2 is FYNNEI. The sequenced CDR3 bases are TGTGCCAGCAGTGAGCAGGGGGACAGGTTCAATCGG. This encodes CASSEQGDRFNR. The CDR3 in full is CASSEQGDRFNRAFF.